This T cell receptor beta chain was sequenced during a study of T-cell reconstitution after alpha-beta-depleted transplantation in children. This clonotype was seen ten or more times. Unique molecular identifiers were incorporated when the TCRbeta library was constructed. TCRdb ran MiXCR on the PCR reads and lists one entry per CDR3 protein. The table lists about 690,000 distinct CDR3 sequences, roughly 15% of them singletons. The input for sequencing was PBMCs from the stem cell graft donor, taken from the stem cell graft. The origin of this receptor is a human donor who donated a stem cell graft to a child with acute myeloid leukemia.

Here the CDR3 reads CSEGADTQYF. CDR3 DNA: TGCAGCGAGGGCGCAGATACGCAGTATTTT. The J gene is TRBJ2-3, the V gene TRBV29-1; D ambiguous. Trimming stripped 7 bases from V and 4 bases from J, with 6 bases between. In germline, CDR1 is SQVTM, CDR2 ANQGSEA. This CDR3 contains 10 residues.